This T cell receptor beta chain was recorded in a study of blood T cell repertoires in COVID-19. The repertoire was sequenced with immunoSEQ multiplex PCR; TCRdb's copy has only in-frame clones and lacks some. The repertoire consists of hundreds of thousands of clones, with roughly 84% occurring once and the leading ten covering roughly 0.94%. Germline CDR1 is SGHRS and CDR2 is YFSETQ. This CDR3 has 16 amino acids. The junction had 8 bases not matched to a gene; V was cut back by 1 base and J by 8 bases. The receptor's source is a woman aged 25 to 39 who had recovered from COVID-19. The V gene is TRBV5-1, the J gene TRBJ2-1; the match to TRBD1 covers 11 bases. Sequenced input: PBMCs or T cells enriched from blood (not recorded which). CDR3 sequence: CASSLLDRGQRDEQFF. The CDR3 DNA reads TGCGCCAGCAGCTTGCTGGACAGGGGGCAAAGGGATGAGCAGTTCTTC.